This TCR beta chain was recorded in a study of human T cells and chemical hapten exposure. Across the study: 2% DPC applied to an approximately 2 cm by approximately 2 cm arm area sensitized donors.

Study-level points and caveats: The study found that DPC sensitization did not change TCRs above 1 in 1000 frequency.

In the study's own analysis: Samples ranged from roughly 23,224 to 700,000 TCRs, with a median of 95,638. TCRdb fed the RACE reads into MiXCR, producing one record per CDR3 protein. The V and J calls were not made by the authors but by TCRdb's processing. The table includes approximately 370,000 distinct CDR3 sequences, approximately 5% detected once. Indicated time point: pre-sensitization, week 0. Treatment described: therapeutic diphenylcyclopropenone sensitization with weekly scalp DPC. Extraction of total RNA was performed on unfractionated whole blood. Per germline, CDR1 SNHLY and CDR2 FYNNEI. CDR3 length: 14 amino acids. Trimming left V 6 bases short and J 1 base short, with 12 bases between. This clonotype was picked up a small number of times. Its antigen is as yet unknown.

The chain uses TRBV2 and TRBJ1-1; D is uncertain. The sample in question was whole blood, obtained in connection with sensitization to the hapten diphenylcyclopropenone (DPC). The TCR was taken from a woman aged 18-29 years with alopecia areata. Some clones in this sample may be carry-over from other donors' samples. The CDR3: CASRERPENTEAFF. CDR3 nucleotides: TGTGCCAGCAGGGAAAGGCCAGAGAACACTGAAGCTTTCTTT. Looking up the rest from reference TRBV2 and TRBJ1-1 gives the full variable domain: EPEVTQTPSHQVTQMGQEVILRCVPISNHLYFYWYRQILGQKVEFLVSFYNNEISEKSEIFDDQFSVERPDGSNFTLKIRSTKLEDSAMYFCASRERPENTEAFFGQGTRLTVV.